The next 27 T cell receptor beta chains were all read from a single sample in a study of T cell responses to AZD1222 COVID-19 vaccine. Here immunoSEQ multiplex PCR was the method, and the copy in TCRdb shows in-frame clones only, minus some. This table holds 130,000 to 150,000 clones, 70% to 90% found once. Sequences were derived from peripheral blood, sampled on day 0 of AZD1222 vaccination. The source of these receptors is an adult in good health.

The rearrangement links TRBV30 to TRBJ2-3, with unresolved D. Per the germline V gene, CDR1 is GTSNPN and CDR2 is SVGIG (reference sequence). V was cut by 4 bases and J by 2 bases, with 10 bases left in between. This CDR3 comprises 13 residues. As DNA, the CDR3 is TGTGCCTGGAATGCCCTTAACACAGATACGCAGTATTTT. Protein product: CAWNALNTDTQYF.

The chain uses TRBV28 and TRBJ1-5, with unresolved D. CDR1 MDHEN and CDR2 SYDVKM come from the germline V gene. This CDR3 is built from 11 residues. Between the trimmed V and J ends, which lost 5 bases and 4 bases, there was a span of 3 bases. CDR3 sequence: CASSTNQPQHF. The CDR3 nucleotides are TGTGCCAGCAGTACAAATCAGCCCCAGCATTTT.

Written as DNA, the CDR3 is TGTGCCAGCAGCCCCCGGGCCTCGAACACCGGGGAGCTGTTTTTT. It yields the protein CASSPRASNTGELFF. The chain recombines TRBV11-1 with TRBJ2-2; D gene uncertain. Looked up from germline, CDR1 is SGHAT and CDR2 is FQDESV (reference sequence). The length of the CDR3 is 15 residues. The ends were cut back, 5 bases at V and 0 bases at J, with 10 bases in the middle.

The V call is TRBV25-1, the J call TRBJ1-1; D is unclear. Germline CDR1 MGHDK, CDR2 SYGVNS. The CDR3 contains 13 residues. The V gene lost 1 base and the J gene lost 11 bases, with 14 bases spanning the gap. This CDR3 is CASSESGGLEAFF. In nucleotides, the CDR3 is TGTGCCAGCAGTGAATCCGGAGGTTTGGAGGCTTTCTTT.

The gene calls are TRBV27 and TRBJ1-2; D perhaps matches TRBD1 (6 bases). This CDR3 spans 19 amino acids. V was shortened by 0 bases and J by 0 bases, with 20 bases between the two germline ends. The V gene's germline CDR1 is MNHEY and CDR2 SMNVEV (reference sequence). CDR3 protein: CASSLSIGGSSPSNYGYTF. CDR3 coding DNA: TGTGCCAGCAGTTTATCGATAGGGGGGTCATCTCCTTCTAACTATGGCTACACCTTC.

This chain connects TRBV14 to TRBJ2-3, with TRBD1 as a possible D gene (5 bases). CDR1 and CDR2 (germline): SGHDN, FVKESK. The CDR3 extends over 16 amino acids. Between the trimmed V and J ends, which lost 1 base and 1 base, there was a span of 12 bases. As DNA, the CDR3 is TGTGCCAGCAGCCAAGTGAGACAGATGGGCACAGATACGCAGTATTTT. Protein sequence: CASSQVRQMGTDTQYF. The variable domain in full, completed from reference TRBV14 and TRBJ2-3, reads EAGVTQFPSHSVIEKGQTVTLRCDPISGHDNLYWYRRVMGKEIKFLLHFVKESKQDESGMPNNRFLAERTGGTYSTLKVQPAELEDSGVYFCASSQVRQMGTDTQYFGPGTRLTVL.

This chain connects TRBV7-8 to TRBJ2-1; D remains unclear. V was cut by 1 base and J by 0 bases, with 10 bases left in between. The CDR3 runs to 16 residues. From germline, CDR1 is SGHVS and CDR2 FQNEAQ. CDR3 in amino acids: CASSLVSVSSYNEQFF. The CDR3 DNA follows: TGTGCCAGCAGCTTAGTTTCGGTAAGCTCCTACAATGAGCAGTTCTTC.

DNA of the CDR3: TGTGCCAGCAGTGACCCTCGCACTGAAGCTTTCTTT. Residues: CASSDPRTEAFF. V gene TRBV2 combines with J gene TRBJ1-1, with D hard to call. The CDR3 covers 12 residues. The V end lost 3 bases, the J end lost 4 bases, and 6 bases lay between the germline ends. Germline CDR1 reads SNHLY; CDR2 reads FYNNEI.

The chain recombines TRBV5-1 with TRBJ1-1; D is uncertain. The CDR3 has 14 residues. V was trimmed by 0 bases and J by 4 bases, leaving 10 bases between them. Germline V gene lookup returns CDR1 SGHRS and CDR2 YFSETQ. The CDR3 nucleotides read TGCGCCAGCAGCTTGGGTAACACGGCCACTGAAGCTTTCTTT. Residues: CASSLGNTATEAFF.

The chain couples TRBV6-5 to TRBJ2-7; 9 nucleotides agree with TRBD2. This CDR3 is 16 amino acids long. With 2 bases clipped from V and 3 bases from J, the junction kept 8 bases outside the gene matches. Germline lookup yields CDR1 MNHEY and CDR2 SVGAGI. CDR3 nucleotide sequence: TGTGCCAGCAGTTACGGCTTAGCGGGGGCCTTCTACGAGCAGTACTTC. This codes for CASSYGLAGAFYEQYF.

The V and J genes are TRBV5-1 and TRBJ2-7; D is uncertain. This CDR3 region has 12 residues. Germline values: CDR1 SGHRS, CDR2 YFSETQ. Trimming took off 3 bases at V and 3 bases at J, with 7 bases between the two ends. The CDR3 reads CASSSQNYEQYF. CDR3 DNA: TGCGCCAGCAGCTCACAGAACTACGAGCAGTACTTC.

This chain links TRBV27 with TRBJ1-6; 7 bases are shared with TRBD1. After removal of 11 bases from V and 2 bases from J, the junction contained 6 bases not matched to a gene. The CDR3 sequence is 14 residues long. The germline CDR1 and CDR2 sequences are MNHEY and SMNVEV (reference sequence). CDR3 in amino acids: CAAQGKAYNSPLHF. The DNA for the CDR3 is TGTGCCGCACAGGGGAAGGCCTATAATTCACCCCTCCACTTT.

The chain recombines TRBV7-9 with TRBJ1-1; D is undetermined. With 3 bases removed from V and 1 base from J, the gap between germline ends came to 6 bases. The germline V gene has CDR1 SEHNR and CDR2 FQNEAQ (reference sequence). CDR3 length equals 13 residues. For the CDR3, the DNA is TGTGCCAGCAGCTTGCTGGGGAACACTGAAGCTTTCTTT. The encoded protein is CASSLLGNTEAFF.

V and J are TRBV2 and TRBJ2-5, with no clear D. CDR1 and CDR2 from the germline V gene are SNHLY and FYNNEI. V was clipped by 7 bases and J by 5 bases, with 14 bases between them. The CDR3 covers 13 residues. The CDR3 DNA sequence: TGTGCCAGCATCCCCAACGGGTGGGAGACCCAGTACTTC. This encodes CASIPNGWETQYF.

This chain links TRBV6-5 with TRBJ2-5; the D is unclear. The V gene's germline CDR1 is MNHEY and CDR2 SVGAGI. Trimming left V 4 bases short and J 2 bases short, with 8 bases between. The CDR3 is 13 residues long. This CDR3 is CASSSVKQETQYF. The CDR3 DNA reads TGTGCCAGCAGTTCAGTCAAACAAGAGACCCAGTACTTC.

CDR3 loop: CASSESRKGRDGYTF. CDR3 sequence (DNA): TGTGCCAGCAGTGAATCTCGGAAGGGGAGGGATGGCTACACCTTC. The J gene is TRBJ1-2, the V gene TRBV25-1, with D possibly TRBD1 on 5 matching bases. From germline, CDR1 is MGHDK and CDR2 SYGVNS. The CDR3 sequence is 15 residues long. V dropped 1 base and J dropped 6 bases, with 15 bases sitting between them.

This clone was seen just once. The genes are TRBV11-2 and TRBJ1-2; D gene uncertain. Germline V gene lookup returns CDR1 SGHAT and CDR2 FQNNGV. The CDR3 has 16 amino acids. V was trimmed by 5 bases and J by 4 bases, leaving 20 bases between them. In nucleotides, the CDR3 is TGTGCCAGCAGCCCCGCCGTGGGCAGCTCGGGCTATGGCTACACCTTC. Translating it yields CASSPAVGSSGYGYTF.

This clone was detected only once. V usage is TRBV29-1 and J usage is TRBJ1-3, with D tentatively TRBD1 (6 bases). V lost 7 bases and J 2 bases, leaving 12 bases between the germline ends. The CDR3 is 13 amino acids. Germline V gene lookup returns CDR1 SQVTM and CDR2 ANQGSEA. Here the CDR3 reads CSAADRTGNTIYF. The CDR3 coding sequence is TGCAGCGCTGCAGACAGGACTGGAAACACCATATATTTT.

The chain combines TRBV27 with TRBJ1-1, with 8 bases lining up with TRBD1. V dropped 6 bases and J dropped 8; count of bases not matched to a gene: 8. The CDR3 is 13 amino acids. CDR1 is MNHEY and CDR2 is SMNVEV in the germline V gene (reference sequence). Written as DNA, the CDR3 is TGTGCCAGCAGGGGACAGGCCGCAACAGAAGCTTTCTTT. Translating it yields CASRGQAATEAFF.

V is TRBV7-8 and J is TRBJ2-1; possibly TRBD1 for D (7 bases). The V gene lost 3 bases and the J gene lost 3 bases, with 12 bases spanning the gap. The CDR3 runs 15 residues. The V gene's germline CDR1 is SGHVS and CDR2 FQNEAQ. As DNA, the CDR3 is TGTGCCAGCAGCTTGCGGGACAGTTACTACAATGAGCAGTTCTTC. Its protein product is CASSLRDSYYNEQFF.

The chain recombines TRBV28 with TRBJ2-2; TRBD1 aligns across 7 bases. This CDR3 contains 16 residues. V was clipped by 10 bases and J by 0 bases; unmatched bases: 11. Germline CDR1 MDHEN, CDR2 SYDVKM. The CDR3 loop is CATLGPGQTNTGELFF. In DNA, the CDR3 is TGTGCCACCTTGGGTCCGGGACAGACGAACACCGGGGAGCTGTTTTTT. The entire variable domain, with the rest obtained from reference TRBV28 and TRBJ2-2, is as follows: DVKVTQSSRYLVKRTGEKVFLECVQDMDHENMFWYRQDPGLGLRLIYFSYDVKMKEKGDIPEGYSVSREKKERFSLILESASTNQTSMYLCATLGPGQTNTGELFFGEGSRLTVL.

The CDR3 sequence: CASSSSGTPWGQYF. The DNA for the CDR3 is TGTGCCAGCAGCTCTTCCGGGACCCCTTGGGGGCAGTACTTC. This chain connects TRBV11-2 to TRBJ2-7, with D perhaps being TRBD1 or TRBD2 (5 bases each). Germline V gene data show CDR1 as SGHAT and CDR2 as FQNNGV. The V end was cut by 4 bases, the J end by 9 bases, with 19 bases between. The CDR3 contains 14 residues.

V gene TRBV25-1 combines with J gene TRBJ1-1; no clear D. Germline V gene lookup returns CDR1 MGHDK and CDR2 SYGVNS. This CDR3 has 13 amino acids. V lost 6 bases and J lost 6, with 14 bases in between. The CDR3 reads CASRALSSSEAFF. CDR3 coding DNA: TGTGCCAGCAGGGCCCTCTCGAGTTCTGAAGCTTTCTTT.

The chain uses TRBV5-5 and TRBJ1-3; TRBD1 agrees at 10 bases. Germline CDR1 SGHKS, CDR2 YYEKEE (reference sequence). The ends lost 4 bases at V and 3 bases at J; junction bases unmatched: 4. CDR3 length: 15 residues. The CDR3 loop reads CASSRQGANGNTIYF. DNA of the CDR3: TGTGCCAGCAGCCGACAGGGGGCTAATGGAAACACCATATATTTT.

This clone came up a few times. The chain links TRBV5-6 to TRBJ1-3; unclear D gene. The CDR3 spans 12 residues. V lost 1 base and J 3 bases, leaving 2 bases between the germline ends. CDR1 SGHDT and CDR2 YYEEEE come from the germline V gene. CDR3 nucleotide sequence: TGTGCCAGCAGCTTGTATGGAAACACCATATATTTT. Protein sequence: CASSLYGNTIYF.

V gene TRBV5-6 combines with J gene TRBJ1-2; no clear D. The CDR3 loop spans 12 amino acids. With 2 bases removed from V and 8 bases from J, the gap between germline ends came to 10 bases. Per the germline V gene, CDR1 is SGHDT and CDR2 is YYEEEE. The CDR3 nucleotides are TGTGCCAGCAGCTTCGTGGGGAGCGGCTACACCTTC. Its translation is CASSFVGSGYTF. The variable domain in full, completed from reference TRBV5-6 and TRBJ1-2, reads DAGVTQSPTHLIKTRGQQVTLRCSPKSGHDTVSWYQQALGQGPQFIFQYYEEEERQRGNFPDRFSGHQFPNYSSELNVNALLLGDSALYLCASSFVGSGYTFGSGTRLTVV.

This chain joins TRBV28 and TRBJ2-1, with a weak D call TRBD1 (5 bases). This CDR3 contains 12 residues. Trimming cost V 7 bases and J 7 bases, with 11 bases left between them. Germline CDR1 MDHEN, CDR2 SYDVKM. CDR3 DNA sequence: TGTGCCAGCACCGGAAACAGGAATGAGCAGTTCTTC. Translating gives CASTGNRNEQFF. The whole variable domain, remainder taken from reference TRBV28 and TRBJ2-1, is DVKVTQSSRYLVKRTGEKVFLECVQDMDHENMFWYRQDPGLGLRLIYFSYDVKMKEKGDIPEGYSVSREKKERFSLILESASTNQTSMYLCASTGNRNEQFFGPGTRLTVL.